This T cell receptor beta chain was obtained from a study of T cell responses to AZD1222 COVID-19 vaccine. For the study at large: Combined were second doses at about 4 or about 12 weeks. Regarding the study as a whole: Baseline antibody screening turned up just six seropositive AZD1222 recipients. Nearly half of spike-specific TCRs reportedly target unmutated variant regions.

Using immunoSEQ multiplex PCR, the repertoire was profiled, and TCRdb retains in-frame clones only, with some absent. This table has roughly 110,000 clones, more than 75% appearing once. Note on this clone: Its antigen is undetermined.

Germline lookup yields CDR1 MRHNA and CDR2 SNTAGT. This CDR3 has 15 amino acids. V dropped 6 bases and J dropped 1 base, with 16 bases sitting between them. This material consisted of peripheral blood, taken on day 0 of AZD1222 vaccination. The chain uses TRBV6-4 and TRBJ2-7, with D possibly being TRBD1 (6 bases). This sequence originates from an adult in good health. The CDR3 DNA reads TGTGCCAGCAGGAGACAGGCACTGGGGTCCTACGAGCAGTACTTC. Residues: CASRRQALGSYEQYF.